This is a list of T cell receptor beta chains from one sample in a study of T cells after yellow fever vaccination. From the 5' RACE reads, TCRdb called clonotypes with MiXCR, one entry per CDR3 protein. Of roughly 150,000 distinct CDR3 sequences in the sample, 6.6% were seen once. The sequenced sample was CD4+ T cells sorted from PBMCs, obtained 10 days after the yellow fever booster vaccination. The receptors come from a man aged 25 to 40 who received the YFV17D yellow fever vaccine. The CDR3 runs from the conserved cysteine through the conserved F or W. D genes are given only for firm matches. Expanded clones get a size class; other rows say once, few or many, or leave the size out.

-,TRBJ1-1,TRBV3-1,-,CASSSHDRARAFF,TGTGCCAGCAGCTCCCACGACAGAGCGCGGGCTTTCTTT
-,TRBJ2-5,TRBV29-1,many,CSVETQGGPQYF,TGCAGCGTTGAAACCCAGGGGGGGCCCCAGTACTTC
-,TRBJ2-1,TRBV23-1,many,CASSQSIGQGEQFF,TGCGCCAGCAGTCAAAGCATAGGGCAGGGTGAGCAGTTCTTC
-,TRBJ1-4,TRBV6-5,many,CASSYSGSGRFNEKLFF,TGTGCCAGCAGTTACTCGGGGTCGGGGCGGTTTAATGAAAAACTGTTTTTT
TRBD2,TRBJ2-1,TRBV12-3/TRBV12-4,many,CASSLAGVGKFF,TGTGCCAGCAGCTTAGCGGGAGTAGGAAAGTTCTTC
TRBD1,TRBJ2-7,TRBV7-2,many,CASSIAGTGMDEQYF,TGTGCCAGCAGCATCGCCGGGACAGGGATGGACGAGCAGTACTTC
TRBD1,TRBJ1-5,TRBV5-5,many,CASSLGGGGQPQHF,TGTGCCAGCAGCTTGGGAGGGGGCGGGCAGCCCCAGCATTTT
-,TRBJ1-2,TRBV12-3/TRBV12-4,many,CASSPGPTNYGYTF,TGTGCCAGCAGCCCGGGACCCACTAACTATGGCTACACCTTC
TRBD2,TRBJ2-5,TRBV12-3/TRBV12-4,-,CASSPQTSGAPRAQYF,TGTGCCAGCAGTCCCCAGACTAGCGGGGCCCCGAGGGCCCAGTACTTC
TRBD2,TRBJ2-5,TRBV28,many,CASSPRLAGRQETQYF,TGTGCCAGCAGTCCTAGACTAGCGGGACGACAAGAGACCCAGTACTTC
-,TRBJ2-2,TRBV20-1,-,CIAGQGPGELFF,TGCATCGCGGGCCAGGGTCCCGGGGAGCTGTTTTTT
-,TRBJ2-3,TRBV20-1,many,CSASIQGHGTQYF,TGCAGTGCTAGTATTCAGGGGCATGGGACGCAGTATTTT
-,TRBJ2-3,TRBV21-1,many,CASSKADSSTDTQYF,TGTGCCAGCAGCAAAGCTGACAGTAGCACAGATACGCAGTATTTT
-,TRBJ2-7,TRBV20-1,-,CSARDLLAYEQYF,TGCAGTGCTAGAGATCTCTTAGCCTACGAGCAGTACTTC
-,TRBJ1-6,TRBV6-1,many,CASSGGSNNSPLHF,TGTGCCAGCAGTGGAGGAAGCAATAATTCACCCCTCCACTTT
-,TRBJ2-3,TRBV12-3/TRBV12-4,many,CASSSGTSTDTQYF,TGTGCCAGCAGTTCGGGGACTAGCACAGATACGCAGTATTTT
-,TRBJ1-1,TRBV7-3,-,CASSAQGTHTEAFF,TGTGCCAGCAGCGCTCAAGGAACCCACACTGAAGCTTTCTTT
-,TRBJ2-2,TRBV11-2,-,CASSLRVIPFGELFF,TGTGCCAGCAGCTTAAGGGTTATACCGTTCGGGGAGCTGTTTTTT
TRBD1,TRBJ1-1,TRBV12-3/TRBV12-4,many,CASSPSDRDAEAFF,TGTGCCAGCAGTCCCTCGGACAGGGATGCTGAAGCTTTCTTT
-,TRBJ1-3,TRBV30,few,CAWGNAALSGNTIYF,TGTGCCTGGGGCAACGCGGCTCTCTCTGGAAACACCATATATTTT
TRBD1,TRBJ1-2,TRBV12-3/TRBV12-4,many,CASSTGGGGYTF,TGTGCCAGCAGCACAGGGGGCGGTGGCTACACCTTC
TRBD2,TRBJ2-5,TRBV11-3,-,CASSLTPGRQETQYF,TGTGCCAGCAGCTTAACCCCCGGGAGGCAAGAGACCCAGTACTTC
-,TRBJ1-3,TRBV3-1,few,CASSQDQGPGNTIYF,TGTGCCAGCAGCCAAGATCAAGGACCTGGAAACACCATATATTTT
-,TRBJ1-1,TRBV12-3/TRBV12-4,many,CASSSQVNTEAFF,TGTGCCAGCTCTTCCCAGGTGAACACTGAAGCTTTCTTT
TRBD2,TRBJ2-3,TRBV7-6,many,CASSLGPGGSYNTDTQYF,TGTGCCAGCAGCTTAGGTCCCGGGGGGTCCTATAACACAGATACGCAGTATTTT
-,TRBJ2-7,TRBV20-1,-,CSASREEQYF,TGCAGTGCTAGTCGGGAAGAGCAGTACTTC
TRBD2,TRBJ2-1,TRBV4-3,many,CASSRGAGGPLREQFF,TGCGCCAGCAGCCGCGGAGCGGGAGGGCCCCTCCGCGAGCAGTTCTTC
TRBD1,TRBJ2-7,TRBV7-2,many,CASTRRTGVYEQYF,TGTGCCAGCACCCGAAGGACAGGGGTATACGAGCAGTACTTC
TRBD2,TRBJ2-5,TRBV7-6,many,CASSPLTSGETQYF,TGTGCCAGCAGCCCACTGACTAGCGGGGAGACCCAGTACTTC
-,TRBJ2-1,TRBV9,many,CASAGPLIGEQFF,TGTGCCAGCGCGGGCCCCTTGATAGGTGAGCAGTTCTTC
-,TRBJ2-5,TRBV9,many,CASSVGQDVFAQYF,TGTGCCAGCAGCGTAGGGCAGGACGTTTTCGCCCAGTACTTC